This entry concerns a single T cell receptor (beta chain). The V gene's germline CDR1 is SGHKS and CDR2 YYEKEE (reference sequence). The CDR3 spans 15 residues. After removal of 4 bases from V and 3 bases from J, the junction contained 9 bases not matched to a gene. This specimen belongs to a study of shared clonotypes between healthy human individuals. TCRdb's copy holds only in-frame clones and misses some; the assay was immunoSEQ multiplex PCR. In the table there are about 600,000 clones, around 97% of which are singletons. The receptor was derived from a woman in her 30s in good health. V usage is TRBV5-5 and J usage is TRBJ1-1, with 7 bases aligning to TRBD1. Specimen: naive CD4+ T cells sorted from blood. As for subset: CD45RA+ positively selected. The CDR3 bases are TGTGCCAGCAGCCCCGGCGTAGGGGGCTACACTGAAGCTTTCTTT. It specifies CASSPGVGGYTEAFF.